This T cell receptor beta chain was recorded in a study of T-cell memory formation after mild COVID-19. Findings and limits, study-wide: Pre-infection memory already had some responding clones, implying cross-reactive memory joined. Day 15 to 85 contractors were CD4/CD8 balanced; later expanders leaned CD4+.

As regards this clonotype: Its antigen is not known.

This CDR3 has 12 residues. Trimming took off 6 bases at V and 0 bases at J, with 9 bases between the two ends. In germline, CDR1 is SQVTM, CDR2 ANQGSEA. 5'RACE primed at constant segments yielded TCR alpha and TCR beta cDNA libraries bearing sample barcodes and UMIs. MiXCR was run by TCRdb on the 5' RACE reads, yielding one entry per CDR3 protein. The sample lists approximately 580,000 distinct CDR3 sequences, around 20% occurring once. The sequencing sample was made of PBMCs or a T cell subset sorted from them (not recorded which). The J gene is TRBJ2-7, the V gene TRBV29-1, with TRBD1 as a possible D gene (5 bases). The clonotype was recovered from an adult woman who had mild COVID-19 (a few samples of this study predate the infection). Cell type and time point are not known. Here the CDR3 reads CSVLQASYEQYF. The DNA of the CDR3 is TGCAGCGTCTTACAGGCCTCCTACGAGCAGTACTTC.